This T cell receptor (beta chain) was captured in a study of beta chain features in type 1 diabetes. On the study more broadly: No patient-donor differences in age, gender, total cells or subset yield. General study findings and limits: Shorter TCRB CDR3s, moderately but significantly so, marked every one of the four CD4+ subsets in Type 1 diabetes patients. Within the patient group, naive, central memory and Treg TCRB repertoires appeared more similar to each other than within healthy donors.

cDNA synthesis used the whole RNA isolate, giving expressed TCRB sequences. Sequencing used immunoSEQ multiplex PCR; TCRdb keeps in-frame clones, though not all of them. The table includes about 620,000 clones, about 16% detected once. About this clone itself: Its antigen is unidentified. Compared with germline, one end of the junction differs, possibly owing to a read error. This same CDR3 is encoded by further DNA sequences in the sample.

This CDR3 contains 14 residues. Looked up from germline, CDR1 is SGHTA and CDR2 is FQGNSA. The chain employs TRBV7-2 and TRBJ2-7; TRBD2 agrees at 13 bases. This receptor was obtained from a man younger than 30 in good health. The specimen sequenced was naive CD4+ T cells from blood. As DNA, the CDR3 is TGCGCCAGCAGCCGGACTAGCGGGAGTTACGAGCAGTACTTC. Amino acids: CASSRTSGSYEQYF.